Presented here are 13 T cell receptor beta chains from one specimen sequenced in a study of cytomegalovirus exposure and HLA in healthy donors. With 60 Vbeta and 13 Jbeta primers, the PCR was carried out. Repertoires were generated with immunoSEQ multiplex PCR, while TCRdb's copy carries only in-frame clones and drops some. The sample lists tens of thousands of clones; 79% were seen once. The sequencing input was PBMCs. The receptors were sampled from a middle-aged woman in good health and CMV-seronegative.

The chain joins TRBV10-3 to TRBJ2-3; 9 positions match TRBD2. With V trimmed by 4 bases and J by 4 bases, 6 bases remained unmatched. The CDR3 spans 15 residues. Germline lookup yields CDR1 ENHRY and CDR2 SYGVKD. CDR3 DNA: TGTGCCATCAGTGGGCTAGCGGGGAGGTCAGATACGCAGTATTTT. Residues: CAISGLAGRSDTQYF.

In the case of this clone: An end of the junction does not agree with germline; a read error may underlie this. The CDR3: CAWSREQYGYPF. For the CDR3, the DNA is TGTGCCTGGAGTAGAGAACAGTATGGCTACCCCTTC. The chain combines TRBV30 with TRBJ1-2; the D is unclear. The CDR3 has 12 residues. The germline gives CDR1 GTSNPN, CDR2 SVGIG (reference sequence).

The chain uses TRBV19 and TRBJ1-5, with D hard to call. Germline loops: CDR1 LNHDA, CDR2 SQIVND (reference sequence). Deletions cut 4 bases from V and 6 bases from J, with 10 bases between. The CDR3 loop spans 13 amino acids. The CDR3 DNA sequence: TGTGCCAGTAGTAGATTGGAGGGTCAGCCCCAGCATTTT. Residues: CASSRLEGQPQHF. Full variable domain (remainder filled in from reference TRBV19 and TRBJ1-5): DGGITQSPKYLFRKEGQNVTLSCEQNLNHDAMYWYRQDPGQGLRLIYYSQIVNDFQKGDIAEGYSVSREKKESFPLTVTSAQKNPTAFYLCASSRLEGQPQHFGDGTRLSIL.

This rearrangement joins TRBV30 to TRBJ2-5; 9 nucleotides align to TRBD2. Gene TRBJ2-7 matches the end of the DNA better, so the J call may be wrong. CDR1 GTSNPN and CDR2 SVGIG come from the germline V gene (reference sequence). This CDR3 has 11 residues. The CDR3 protein is CARLAGYEQYF. CDR3 in DNA: TGTGCCCGCCTAGCGGGGTACGAGCAGTACTTC.

The V call is TRBV30, the J call TRBJ1-2; possible D gene TRBD1, 5 bases. The CDR3 length is 14 residues. The V end lost 4 bases, the J end lost 4 bases, and 16 bases lay between the germline ends. Germline CDR1 is GTSNPN and CDR2 is SVGIG (reference sequence). The CDR3 DNA follows: TGTGCCTGGATCCCCGACACAGGTACCTATGGCTACACCTTC. Its protein is CAWIPDTGTYGYTF.

The rearrangement uses TRBV19 and TRBJ1-2, with D possibly being TRBD1 (6 bases). Germline-derived CDR1 and CDR2 are LNHDA and SQIVND (reference sequence). Trimming took off 6 bases at V and 1 base at J, with 12 bases between the two ends. The CDR3 runs to 14 residues. CDR3 residues: CASSGQTDNYGYTF. The CDR3 region has the DNA TGTGCCAGTAGCGGACAGACAGATAACTATGGCTACACCTTC.

The rearrangement links TRBV13 to TRBJ1-3; 9 bases line up with TRBD1. In germline, CDR1 is PRHDT, CDR2 FYEKMQ (reference sequence). This CDR3 has 15 residues. The junction had 2 bases not matched to a gene; V was cut back by 3 bases and J by 2 bases. CDR3 sequence: CASSLDRGTGNTIYF. The DNA of the CDR3 is TGTGCCAGCAGCTTGGACAGGGGTACTGGAAACACCATATATTTT.

This rearrangement joins TRBV2 to TRBJ2-3; D possibly corresponds to TRBD2 (6 bases). The CDR3 length is 14 residues. V was shortened by 8 bases and J by 7 bases, with 19 bases between the two germline ends. Germline-derived CDR1 and CDR2 are SNHLY and FYNNEI. The CDR3 region has the DNA TGTGCCAGCGACGGGCCAGCCCGGACTAATACGCAGTATTTT. Translating gives CASDGPARTNTQYF.

Points on this clone: The junction and the germline gene differ at one end; a read error may be behind it. The CDR3 protein is CASSEISDNEQFF. The CDR3 DNA is TGTGCCAGCTCGGAGATCTCCGACAATGAGCAGTTCTTC. The V call is TRBV7-3, the J call TRBJ2-1; D gene unclear. This CDR3 region has 13 residues. Per germline, CDR1 SGHTA and CDR2 FQGTGA.

The rearrangement joins TRBV4-1 to TRBJ2-1; the D is unclear. Trimming removed 0 bases from V and 4 bases from J, with 10 bases in between. The germline gives CDR1 MGHRA, CDR2 YSYEKL. This CDR3 comprises 15 residues. The CDR3 here is CASSQDGGSYNEQFF. CDR3 coding DNA: TGCGCCAGCAGCCAAGATGGCGGCTCTTACAATGAGCAGTTCTTC.

The chain joins TRBV27 to TRBJ1-1, with 11 bases that match TRBD1. The germline V gene has CDR1 MNHEY and CDR2 SMNVEV (reference sequence). CDR3 size: 15 residues. J was trimmed by 3 bases and V by 4 bases; bases with no gene match: 4. This chain's CDR3 is CASSSRTGGHTEAFF. As DNA, the CDR3 is TGTGCCAGCAGTTCCCGGACAGGGGGCCACACTGAAGCTTTCTTT.

The chain joins TRBV10-3 to TRBJ2-3; 7 bases agree with TRBD2. V trimming: 4 bases; J trimming: 2 bases; junction bases outside the gene matches: 6. CDR1 is ENHRY, CDR2 SYGVKD, per germline. The CDR3 is 15 residues long. CDR3 protein: CAISVGGGPTDTQYF. The DNA for the CDR3 is TGTGCCATCAGTGTAGGCGGGGGACCCACAGATACGCAGTATTTT.

The chain uses TRBV7-2 and TRBJ1-2; TRBD1 agrees at 10 bases. CDR3 length equals 15 residues. Germline-derived CDR1 and CDR2 are SGHTA and FQGNSA. The trim removed 5 bases at V and 8 bases at J, leaving 11 bases unmatched. The CDR3 coding sequence is TGTGCCAGCAGCCTACGACGCGGGACAGGGGCCGGCTACACCTTC. The encoded protein is CASSLRRGTGAGYTF.